These 24 T cell receptor beta chains were all obtained from the same sample, sequenced in a study of OX40 agonist ivuxolimab in advanced cancers. This table comes from immunoSEQ multiplex PCR, and its TCRdb copy is limited to in-frame clones, with some not included. The sample has about 50,000 clones, roughly three quarters seen once. The source was CD4+ or CD8+ T cells sorted from blood, collected in a trial of the OX40 agonist ivuxolimab. These receptors were obtained from an adult with an advanced solid tumor such as melanoma, head and neck, liver or kidney cancer.

This chain uses TRBV19 with TRBJ2-1, with 14 bases fitting TRBD2. The J segment lost 0 bases and the V segment lost 1 base, leaving 2 bases of the junction unmatched. The CDR3 sequence is 18 residues long. Per germline, CDR1 LNHDA and CDR2 SQIVND (reference sequence). CDR3 sequence reads: CASSIGGTSGSSYNEQFF. The CDR3 bases are TGTGCCAGTAGTATAGGGGGGACTAGCGGGAGCTCCTACAATGAGCAGTTCTTC. Looking up the rest from reference TRBV19 and TRBJ2-1 gives the full variable domain: DGGITQSPKYLFRKEGQNVTLSCEQNLNHDAMYWYRQDPGQGLRLIYYSQIVNDFQKGDIAEGYSVSREKKESFPLTVTSAQKNPTAFYLCASSIGGTSGSSYNEQFFGPGTRLTVL.

The genes are TRBV28 and TRBJ1-3, with D maybe TRBD1 (6 bases). The CDR3 sequence is 15 residues long. CDR1 MDHEN and CDR2 SYDVKM come from the germline V gene. Trimming took off 6 bases at V and 0 bases at J, with 12 bases between the two ends. CDR3 amino acids: CASRSQGLSGNTIYF. The CDR3 DNA is TGTGCCAGCAGGTCACAGGGACTCTCTGGAAACACCATATATTTT.

The rearrangement joins TRBV19 to TRBJ1-1; D is perhaps TRBD1 (5 bases). CDR1 is LNHDA and CDR2 is SQIVND in the germline V gene (reference sequence). The CDR3 covers 13 residues. The V gene lost 6 bases and the J gene lost 0 bases, with 8 bases spanning the gap. The CDR3 spells CASRGPLNTEAFF. The CDR3 DNA sequence: TGTGCCAGTAGGGGGCCGCTGAACACTGAAGCTTTCTTT.

This clone was observed a handful of times. The chain recombines TRBV6-1 with TRBJ1-5, with D perhaps matching TRBD1 (5 bases). The germline V and J ends were trimmed by 4 bases and 6 bases, with 10 bases remaining between them. The CDR3 runs 13 residues. The germline CDR1 and CDR2 sequences are MNHNS and SASEGT. The CDR3 is CASSAGHGQPQHF. The CDR3 nucleotides are TGTGCCAGCAGTGCCGGACACGGTCAGCCCCAGCATTTT.

V is TRBV5-5 and J is TRBJ1-4; TRBD1 matches at 9 bases. The CDR3 consists of 14 residues. V shed 2 bases and J 7 bases; nucleotides not matched to a gene: 3. Germline CDR1 and CDR2: SGHKS and YYEKEE (reference sequence). CDR3 coding DNA: TGTGCCAGCAGCTTTTTGGACAGGGGTGAAAAACTGTTTTTT. Its translation is CASSFLDRGEKLFF.

The chain is built from TRBV25-1 and TRBJ1-1; D unclear. Germline V gene sequence: CDR1 MGHDK, CDR2 SYGVNS. V lost 7 bases to trimming and J lost 6 bases, with 15 bases between them. The CDR3 length is 13 residues. The CDR3 sequence: CASTPPGVSEAFF. CDR3 bases: TGTGCCAGCACCCCCCCGGGAGTTTCTGAAGCTTTCTTT.

The V and J genes are TRBV9 and TRBJ1-1, with 7 nucleotides matching TRBD1. Germline V lookup: CDR1 SGDLS, CDR2 YYNGEE. With 4 bases clipped from V and 1 base from J, the junction kept 7 bases outside the gene matches. The CDR3 runs to 15 residues. The CDR3 here is CASSPSGTENTEAFF. The CDR3 DNA reads TGTGCCAGCAGCCCATCGGGGACAGAGAACACTGAAGCTTTCTTT.

This chain joins TRBV11-2 and TRBJ2-3; 8 nucleotides line up with TRBD2. Germline V CDR1 and CDR2: SGHAT, FQNNGV. The CDR3 runs to 15 residues. The junction had 6 bases not matched to a gene; V was cut back by 6 bases and J by 1 base. The CDR3 reads CASRGERGRTDTQYF. In DNA form, the CDR3 reads TGTGCCAGCAGAGGTGAGCGGGGGCGCACAGATACGCAGTATTTT.

V is TRBV19 and J is TRBJ1-2; D gene ambiguous. This CDR3 has 14 amino acids. The germline gives CDR1 LNHDA, CDR2 SQIVND (reference sequence). V gave up 0 bases and J gave up 3 bases, with 8 bases separating them. The CDR3 bases are TGTGCCAGTAGTATAGATCGAGGGTACTATGGCTACACCTTC. Protein: CASSIDRGYYGYTF.

The chain recombines TRBV11-2 with TRBJ2-1; TRBD2 matches at 11 bases. This CDR3 contains 16 residues. Germline loops: CDR1 SGHAT, CDR2 FQNNGV. V gave up 5 bases and J gave up 7 bases; unmatched junction bases: 10. CDR3 amino acids: CASSTRLAGSGNEQFF. The CDR3 nucleotides read TGTGCCAGCAGCACTCGACTAGCGGGATCAGGTAATGAGCAGTTCTTC.

The V gene is TRBV7-3, the J gene TRBJ2-5; TRBD1 might be the D (5 bases). The CDR3 sequence is 14 residues long. CDR1 is SGHTA and CDR2 is FQGTGA in the germline V gene. V was pared by 2 bases and J by 4 bases, with 11 bases between. CDR3 nucleotide sequence: TGTGCCAGCAGCTTAGTCAGGGTCGGAGAGACCCAGTACTTC. As protein: CASSLVRVGETQYF.

V and J are TRBV4-2 and TRBJ2-1; TRBD2 matches at 12 bases. J lost 8 bases, V lost 0 bases, and 11 bases had no gene match. Germline V gene lookup returns CDR1 LGHNA and CDR2 YNFKEQ. CDR3 size: 18 residues. The CDR3, as DNA: TGTGCCAGCAGCCAAGATGTGAGACTAGCGGGAGTACGGGATGAGCAGTTCTTC. Translated: CASSQDVRLAGVRDEQFF.

The rearrangement joins TRBV19 to TRBJ2-7; 11 bases are a match to TRBD2. V trimming: 6 bases; J trimming: 5 bases; junction bases outside the gene matches: 12. The CDR3 has 16 residues. The germline gives CDR1 LNHDA, CDR2 SQIVND (reference sequence). In DNA form, the CDR3 reads TGTGCCAGTAGGAAAGGTCGGGCTAGCGGGAGGAACGAGCAGTACTTC. Encoded protein: CASRKGRASGRNEQYF.

This clone was seen just once. CDR3 amino acids: CASSSNRGVTNEKLFF. The CDR3 region has the DNA TGTGCCAGCAGCTCCAACAGGGGAGTGACTAATGAAAAACTGTTTTTT. V usage is TRBV4-2 and J usage is TRBJ1-4, with 7 bases fitting TRBD1. V gave up 5 bases and J gave up 2 bases; unmatched junction bases: 8. Germline-derived CDR1 and CDR2 are LGHNA and YNFKEQ. This CDR3 is built from 16 residues.

The CDR3 here is CAWSRGQGTEAFF. CDR3 nucleotides: TGTGCCTGGAGTAGGGGGCAGGGCACTGAAGCTTTCTTT. The chain carries TRBV30 and TRBJ1-1, with 7 bases identical to TRBD1. Germline CDR1 GTSNPN, CDR2 SVGIG (reference sequence). This CDR3 spans 13 amino acids. V trimming: 2 bases; J trimming: 4 bases; junction bases outside the gene matches: 4.

V is TRBV7-3 and J is TRBJ2-5; 14 nucleotides agree with TRBD2. Trimming removed 2 bases from V and 5 bases from J; junction bases left unmatched: 4. The CDR3 length is 16 residues. Per the germline V gene, CDR1 is SGHTA and CDR2 is FQGTGA. The chain's CDR3 is CASSLGLAGGSETQYF. CDR3 DNA sequence: TGTGCCAGCAGCTTAGGACTAGCGGGAGGCTCTGAGACCCAGTACTTC.

The chain joins TRBV27 to TRBJ1-5; D is ambiguous. V was clipped by 5 bases and J by 2 bases, with 19 bases between them. This CDR3 has 17 residues. Looked up from germline, CDR1 is MNHEY and CDR2 is SMNVEV (reference sequence). In nucleotides, the CDR3 is TGTGCCAGCAGTCGAACGATACCTCAGGTTCGCAATCAGCCCCAGCATTTT. Its translation: CASSRTIPQVRNQPQHF.

The chain recombines TRBV28 with TRBJ1-1; 8 bases align to TRBD1. The CDR3 loop spans 15 amino acids. From germline, CDR1 is MDHEN and CDR2 SYDVKM. V trimming: 3 bases; J trimming: 2 bases; junction bases outside the gene matches: 5. The CDR3 sequence is CASSLGGTGNTEAFF. The DNA of the CDR3 is TGTGCCAGCAGTTTGGGCGGGACAGGAAACACTGAAGCTTTCTTT.

In its sample, this clone was seen many times. The chain has TRBV9 and TRBJ2-1, with D perhaps given as TRBD1 or TRBD2 (5 bases each). In germline, CDR1 is SGDLS, CDR2 YYNGEE. The V end was cut by 1 base, the J end by 7 bases, with 12 bases between. This CDR3 is built from 14 residues. The CDR3 coding sequence is TGTGCCAGCAGCGTATGGGTGGGGGAAAATGAGCAGTTCTTC. It encodes CASSVWVGENEQFF. The variable domain in full, completed from reference TRBV9 and TRBJ2-1, reads DSGVTQTPKHLITATGQRVTLRCSPRSGDLSVYWYQQSLDQGLQFLIQYYNGEERAKGNILERFSAQQFPDLHSELNLSSLELGDSALYFCASSVWVGENEQFFGPGTRLTVL.

The J gene is TRBJ1-2, the V gene TRBV7-8, with unresolved D. The CDR3 has 14 amino acids. Trimming left V 5 bases short and J 4 bases short, with 14 bases between. Germline CDR1 is SGHVS and CDR2 is FQNEAQ. The CDR3 nucleotides read TGTGCCAGCAGCCCCGAGGGCCGGGGCTATGGCTACACCTTC. Protein product: CASSPEGRGYGYTF.

The chain combines TRBV11-2 with TRBJ2-7, with D hard to call. V gave up 5 bases and J gave up 1 base, with 12 bases separating them. Germline V gives CDR1 SGHAT, CDR2 FQNNGV. The CDR3 consists of 14 residues. CDR3 residues: CASSVVGSSYEQYF. CDR3 DNA sequence: TGTGCCAGCAGCGTAGTGGGCAGTTCCTACGAGCAGTACTTC.

This chain connects TRBV5-1 to TRBJ2-3; possibly TRBD1 for D (6 bases). V lost 3 bases and J lost 2, with 13 bases in between. The CDR3 has 15 amino acids. Germline values: CDR1 SGHRS, CDR2 YFSETQ. The CDR3 sequence: CASSSPTGTTDTQYF. DNA of the CDR3: TGCGCCAGCAGCTCACCGACAGGAACCACAGATACGCAGTATTTT. Supplemented by reference TRBV5-1 and TRBJ2-3, the full variable domain reads KAGVTQTPRYLIKTRGQQVTLSCSPISGHRSVSWYQQTPGQGLQFLFEYFSETQRNKGNFPGRFSGRQFSNSRSEMNVSTLELGDSALYLCASSSPTGTTDTQYFGPGTRLTVL.

The rearrangement joins TRBV2 to TRBJ2-7; D tentatively reads TRBD1 or TRBD2 (5 bases each). The V end lost 2 bases, the J end lost 0 bases, and 11 bases lay between the germline ends. The length of the CDR3 is 15 residues. The V gene's germline CDR1 is SNHLY and CDR2 FYNNEI. CDR3 sequence reads: CASSEWGIHSYEQYF. The CDR3 nucleotides read TGTGCCAGCAGTGAATGGGGGATTCACTCCTACGAGCAGTACTTC.

The chain combines TRBV29-1 with TRBJ1-1; tentative D call: TRBD1 (6 bases). V was trimmed by 4 bases and J by 3 bases, leaving 6 bases between them. Germline V CDR1 and CDR2: SQVTM, ANQGSEA. This CDR3 comprises 11 residues. The CDR3 DNA sequence: TGCAGCGTTGGGACAGACACTGAAGCTTTCTTT. This encodes CSVGTDTEAFF.